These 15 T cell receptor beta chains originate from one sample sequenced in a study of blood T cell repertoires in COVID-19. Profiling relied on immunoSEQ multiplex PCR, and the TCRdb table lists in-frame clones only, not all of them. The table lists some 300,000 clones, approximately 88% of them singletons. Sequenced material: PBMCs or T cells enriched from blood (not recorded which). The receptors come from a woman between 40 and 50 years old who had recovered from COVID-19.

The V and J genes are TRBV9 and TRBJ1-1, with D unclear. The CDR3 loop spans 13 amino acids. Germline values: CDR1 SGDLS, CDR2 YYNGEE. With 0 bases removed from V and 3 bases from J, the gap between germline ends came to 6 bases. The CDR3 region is CASSVAADTEAFF. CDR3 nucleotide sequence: TGTGCCAGCAGCGTAGCCGCGGACACTGAAGCTTTCTTT.

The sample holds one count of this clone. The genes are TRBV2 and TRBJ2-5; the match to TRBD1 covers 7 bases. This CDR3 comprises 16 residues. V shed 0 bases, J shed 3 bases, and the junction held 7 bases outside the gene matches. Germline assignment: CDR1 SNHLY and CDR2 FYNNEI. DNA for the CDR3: TGTGCCAGCAGTGAAGCGCTTGAAGACAGGGAAGAGACCCAGTACTTC. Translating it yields CASSEALEDREETQYF.

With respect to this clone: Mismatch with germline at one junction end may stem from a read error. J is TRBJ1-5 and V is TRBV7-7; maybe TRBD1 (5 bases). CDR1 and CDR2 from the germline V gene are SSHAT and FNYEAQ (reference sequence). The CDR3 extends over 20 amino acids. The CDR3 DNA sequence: TGTGCTAGCAGCTCTACCGACAGTCGACGAAATATGGGTCCTAATCGACCCCAGCATTTT. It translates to CASSSTDSRRNMGPNRPQHF.

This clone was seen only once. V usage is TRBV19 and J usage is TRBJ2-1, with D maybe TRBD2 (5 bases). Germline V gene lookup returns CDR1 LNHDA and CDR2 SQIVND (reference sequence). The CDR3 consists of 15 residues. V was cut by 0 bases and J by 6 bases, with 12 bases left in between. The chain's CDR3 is CASSIDLAPSNEQFF. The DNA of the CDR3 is TGTGCCAGTAGTATAGACCTAGCACCTTCCAATGAGCAGTTCTTC.

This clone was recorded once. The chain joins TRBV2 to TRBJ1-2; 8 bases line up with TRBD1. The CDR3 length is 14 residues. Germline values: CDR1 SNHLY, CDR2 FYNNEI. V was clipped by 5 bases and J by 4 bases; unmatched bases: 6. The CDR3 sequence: CASSQDRESYGYTF. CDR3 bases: TGTGCCAGCAGTCAGGACAGGGAAAGCTATGGCTACACCTTC.

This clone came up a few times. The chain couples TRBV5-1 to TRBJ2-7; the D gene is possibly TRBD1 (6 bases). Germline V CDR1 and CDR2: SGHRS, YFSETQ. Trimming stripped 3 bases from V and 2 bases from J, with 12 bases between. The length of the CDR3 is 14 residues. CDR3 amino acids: CASSSRTDTYEQYF. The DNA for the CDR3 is TGCGCCAGCAGCTCTAGGACAGACACCTACGAGCAGTACTTC.

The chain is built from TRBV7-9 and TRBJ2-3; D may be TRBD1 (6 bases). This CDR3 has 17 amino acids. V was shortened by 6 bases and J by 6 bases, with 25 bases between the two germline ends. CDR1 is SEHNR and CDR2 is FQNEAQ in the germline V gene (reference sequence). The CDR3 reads CASRTKKGVGVRDTQYF. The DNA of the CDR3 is TGTGCCAGCAGGACGAAAAAGGGGGTCGGGGTACGGGATACGCAGTATTTT.

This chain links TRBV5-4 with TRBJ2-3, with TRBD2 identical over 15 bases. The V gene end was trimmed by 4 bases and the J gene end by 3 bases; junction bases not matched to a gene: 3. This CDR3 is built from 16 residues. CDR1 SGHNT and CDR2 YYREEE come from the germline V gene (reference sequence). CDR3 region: CASSPGLAGGTDTQYF. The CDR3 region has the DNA TGTGCCAGCAGCCCGGGACTAGCGGGAGGTACAGATACGCAGTATTTT.

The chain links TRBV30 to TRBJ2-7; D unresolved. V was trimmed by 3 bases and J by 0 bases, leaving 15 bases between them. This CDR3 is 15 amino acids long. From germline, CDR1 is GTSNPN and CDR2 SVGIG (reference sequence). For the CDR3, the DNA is TGTGCCTGGAGGTCGGCTCCAGCTAGCTCCTACGAGCAGTACTTC. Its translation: CAWRSAPASSYEQYF.

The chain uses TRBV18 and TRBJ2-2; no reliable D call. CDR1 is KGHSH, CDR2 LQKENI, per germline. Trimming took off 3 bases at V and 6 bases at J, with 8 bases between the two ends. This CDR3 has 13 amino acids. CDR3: CASSPLGPGELFF. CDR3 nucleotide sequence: TGTGCCAGCTCACCCCTGGGCCCCGGGGAGCTGTTTTTT.

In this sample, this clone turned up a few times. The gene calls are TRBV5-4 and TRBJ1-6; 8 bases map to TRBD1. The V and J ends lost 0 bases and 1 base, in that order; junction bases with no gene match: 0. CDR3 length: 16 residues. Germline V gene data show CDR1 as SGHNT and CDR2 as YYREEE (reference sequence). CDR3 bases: TGTGCCAGCAGCTTGGGACAGGGGTCCTATAATTCACCCCTCCACTTT. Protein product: CASSLGQGSYNSPLHF.

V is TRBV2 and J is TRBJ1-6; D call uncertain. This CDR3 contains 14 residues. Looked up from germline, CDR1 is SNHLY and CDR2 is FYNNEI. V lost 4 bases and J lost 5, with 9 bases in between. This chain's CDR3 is CASSVLGDNSPLHF. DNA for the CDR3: TGTGCCAGCAGTGTATTGGGCGATAATTCACCCCTCCACTTT.

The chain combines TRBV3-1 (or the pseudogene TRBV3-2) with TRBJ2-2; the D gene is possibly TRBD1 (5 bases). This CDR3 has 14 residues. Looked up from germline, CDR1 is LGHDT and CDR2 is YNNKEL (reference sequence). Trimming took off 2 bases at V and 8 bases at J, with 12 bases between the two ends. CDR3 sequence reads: CASSQTLGVGELFF. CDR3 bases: TGTGCCAGCAGCCAAACTCTAGGGGTGGGGGAGCTGTTTTTT.

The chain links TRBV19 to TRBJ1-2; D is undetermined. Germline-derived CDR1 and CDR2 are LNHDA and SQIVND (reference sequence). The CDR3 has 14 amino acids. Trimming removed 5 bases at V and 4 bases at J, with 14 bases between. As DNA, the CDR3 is TGTGCCAGTAGTCTACGGGAAGTCTCCTATGGCTACACCTTC. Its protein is CASSLREVSYGYTF.

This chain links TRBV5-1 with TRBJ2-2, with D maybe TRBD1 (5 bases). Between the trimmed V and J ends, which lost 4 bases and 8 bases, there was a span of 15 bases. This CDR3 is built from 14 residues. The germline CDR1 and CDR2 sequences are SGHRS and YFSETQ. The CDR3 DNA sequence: TGCGCCAGCAGCCCCTCGACAGTTCTAGGGGAGCTGTTTTTT. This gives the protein CASSPSTVLGELFF.